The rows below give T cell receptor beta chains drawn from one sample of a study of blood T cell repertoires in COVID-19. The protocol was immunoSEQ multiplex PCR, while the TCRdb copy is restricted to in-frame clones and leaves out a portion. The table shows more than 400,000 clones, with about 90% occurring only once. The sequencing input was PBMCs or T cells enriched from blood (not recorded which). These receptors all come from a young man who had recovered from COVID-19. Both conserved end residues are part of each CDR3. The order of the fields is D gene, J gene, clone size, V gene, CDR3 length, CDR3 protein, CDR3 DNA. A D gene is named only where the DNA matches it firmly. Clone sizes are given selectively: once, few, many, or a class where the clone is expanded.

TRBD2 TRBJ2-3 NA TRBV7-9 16 CASSLAGTSGTDTQYF TGTGCCAGCAGCTTAGCGGGGACTAGCGGTACAGATACGCAGTATTTT
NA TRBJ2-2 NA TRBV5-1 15 CASSLEGRDNGELFF TGCGCCAGCAGCTTGGAAGGACGGGATAACGGGGAGCTGTTTTTT
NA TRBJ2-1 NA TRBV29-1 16 CSVVSSGTSTYNEQFF TGCAGCGTTGTCTCCTCCGGGACATCTACCTACAATGAGCAGTTCTTC
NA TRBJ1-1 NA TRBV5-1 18 CASSRNLRPTGMNTEAFF TGCGCCAGCAGCCGTAACCTCAGACCTACAGGTATGAACACTGAAGCTTTCTTT
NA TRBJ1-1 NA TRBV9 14 CASSVDPVNTEAFF TGTGCCAGCAGCGTAGACCCAGTGAACACTGAAGCTTTCTTT
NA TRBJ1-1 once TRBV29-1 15 CSVGPPGWVNTEAFF TGCAGCGTTGGGCCTCCCGGGTGGGTGAACACTGAAGCTTTCTTT
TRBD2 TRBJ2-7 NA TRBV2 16 CASSPTIAGGPYEQYF TGTGCCAGCAGTCCTACCATAGCGGGAGGACCCTACGAGCAGTACTTC
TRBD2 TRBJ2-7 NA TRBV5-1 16 CASSATTGGSSYEQYF TGCGCCAGCAGCGCCACGACCGGGGGGAGCTCCTACGAGCAGTACTTC
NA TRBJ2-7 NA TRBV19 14 CASSIAGTTYEQYF TGTGCCAGTAGTATAGCAGGTACAACCTACGAGCAGTACTTC
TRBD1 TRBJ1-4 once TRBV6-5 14 CASNRQGVEEKLFF TGTGCCAGCAATCGGCAGGGGGTTGAAGAAAAACTGTTTTTT
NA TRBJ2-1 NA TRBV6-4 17 CASSLRHGPDSRNEQFF TGTGCCAGCAGCCTCCGTCACGGTCCGGACTCCCGTAATGAGCAGTTCTTC
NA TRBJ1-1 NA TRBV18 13 CASSPGLNTEAFF TGTGCCAGCTCACCGGGGCTGAACACTGAAGCTTTCTTT
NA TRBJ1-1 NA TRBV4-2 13 CASSQDRDTEAFF TGTGCCAGCAGCCAAGATAGAGACACTGAAGCTTTCTTT
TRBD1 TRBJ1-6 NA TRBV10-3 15 CAISGGTGDNSPLHF TGTGCCATCAGTGGAGGGACAGGTGATAATTCACCCCTCCACTTT
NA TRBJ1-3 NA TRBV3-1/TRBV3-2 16 CASSRASGKAGNTIYF TGTGCCAGCAGCCGTGCATCAGGAAAAGCTGGAAACACCATATATTTT
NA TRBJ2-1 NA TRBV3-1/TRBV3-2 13 CASSHLGGNEQFF TGTGCCAGCAGCCACCTAGGGGGCAATGAGCAGTTCTTC
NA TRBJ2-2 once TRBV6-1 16 CASSEPKLHATGELFF TGTGCCAGCAGTGAACCGAAACTCCATGCAACCGGGGAGCTGTTTTTT
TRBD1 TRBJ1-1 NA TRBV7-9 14 CASSLGTGAPEAFF TGTGCCAGCAGCTTAGGGACAGGGGCTCCTGAAGCTTTCTTT
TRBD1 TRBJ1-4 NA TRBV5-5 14 CASSPRGQNEKLFF TGTGCCAGCAGCCCACGGGGACAGAATGAAAAACTGTTTTTT
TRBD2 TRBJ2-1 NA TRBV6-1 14 CASSEAQRGNEQFF TGTGCCAGCAGTGAAGCGCAGCGGGGCAATGAGCAGTTCTTC
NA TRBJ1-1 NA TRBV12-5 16 CASGLVIGRVNTEAFF TGTGCTAGTGGTTTGGTAATTGGGAGGGTTAACACTGAAGCTTTCTTT
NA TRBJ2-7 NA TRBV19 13 CASSPDREGEQYF TGTGCCAGTAGTCCCGACCGCGAGGGCGAGCAGTACTTC
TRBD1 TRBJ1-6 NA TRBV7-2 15 CASSLAQAGGSPLHF TGTGCCAGCAGCTTAGCGCAGGCAGGGGGTTCACCCCTCCACTTT
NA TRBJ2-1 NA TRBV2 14 CASKRTDHLNEQFF TGTGCCAGCAAACGGACAGACCACCTCAATGAGCAGTTCTTC
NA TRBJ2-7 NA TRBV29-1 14 CSVEDGQGNYEQYF TGCAGCGTTGAAGATGGTCAGGGGAACTACGAGCAGTACTTC
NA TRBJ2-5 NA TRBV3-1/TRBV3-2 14 CASSQMGGPETQYF TGTGCCAGCAGCCAAATGGGGGGGCCCGAGACCCAGTACTTC
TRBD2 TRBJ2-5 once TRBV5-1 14 CASSPSGGTETQYF TGCGCCAGCAGCCCCAGCGGGGGGACGGAGACCCAGTACTTC
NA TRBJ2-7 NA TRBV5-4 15 CASSFGAGPDYEQYF TGTGCCAGCAGCTTTGGGGCCGGTCCTGACTACGAGCAGTACTTC
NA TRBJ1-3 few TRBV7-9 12 CASVSWGNTIYF TGTGCCAGCGTGAGTTGGGGAAACACCATATATTTT
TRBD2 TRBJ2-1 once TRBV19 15 CASSAGLAELNEQFF TGTGCCAGTAGTGCAGGACTAGCGGAGCTCAATGAGCAGTTCTTC
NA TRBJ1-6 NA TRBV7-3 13 CASSPGQTEALHF TGTGCCAGCAGCCCTGGACAGACGGAGGCCCTCCACTTT
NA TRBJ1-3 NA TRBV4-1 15 CASSQDGGSGNTIYF TGCGCCAGCAGCCAAGATGGCGGGTCTGGAAACACCATATATTTT
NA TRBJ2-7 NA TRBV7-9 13 CASSPGTRGEQYF TGTGCCAGCAGCCCGGGAACCCGGGGGGAGCAGTACTTC
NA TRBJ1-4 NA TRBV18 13 CASSPDRNEKLFF TGTGCCAGCTCACCAGACAGAAATGAAAAACTGTTTTTT
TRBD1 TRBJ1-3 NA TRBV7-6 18 CASSLGQGLKFSGNTIYF TGTGCCAGCAGCTTAGGACAGGGATTAAAATTCTCTGGAAACACCATATATTTT
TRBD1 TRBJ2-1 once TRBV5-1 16 CASSLAPGQGANEQFF TGCGCCAGCAGCTTGGCCCCGGGACAGGGGGCAAATGAGCAGTTCTTC
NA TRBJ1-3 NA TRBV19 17 CASRYDGNVASGNTIYF TGTGCCAGTAGGTACGACGGGAATGTGGCCTCTGGAAACACCATATATTTT
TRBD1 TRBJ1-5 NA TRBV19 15 CASSKSRQGGGPQHF TGTGCCTCCTCAAAATCCCGACAGGGAGGAGGACCCCAGCATTTT
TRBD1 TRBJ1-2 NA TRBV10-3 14 CATGTGVSFYGYTF TGTGCCACCGGGACAGGGGTTTCATTTTATGGCTACACCTTC
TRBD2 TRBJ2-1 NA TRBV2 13 CASSGDYYNEQFF TGTGCCAGCTCGGGGGACTACTACAATGAGCAGTTCTTC
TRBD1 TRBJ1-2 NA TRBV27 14 CASRGPGQSYGYTF TGTGCCAGCAGAGGTCCGGGACAGTCCTATGGCTACACCTTC
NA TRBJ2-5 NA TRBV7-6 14 CASSLELARGTQYF TGTGCCAGCAGCTTAGAGCTAGCTCGGGGGACCCAGTACTTC
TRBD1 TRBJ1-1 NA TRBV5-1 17 CASSFALGQGDGTEAFF TGCGCCAGCAGCTTCGCCTTGGGACAGGGAGATGGCACTGAAGCTTTCTTT